This T cell receptor (beta chain) is drawn from a study of response to subunit inactivated influenza vaccine. General study points: The study's authors posited that every seasonal influenza vaccination enlists few new T cells.

A word on this clonotype: Its specificity is unknown.

Each CDR3 protein is one row after TCRdb ran MiXCR on the RT-PCR reads. The sample holds a few hundred thousand distinct CDR3 sequences, about a fifth seen once. The CDR3 contains 13 residues. Trimming pared 5 bases from V and 7 bases from J, leaving 15 bases between. This specimen was PBMCs from blood, taken less than 22 months after vaccination. The TCR comes from a man aged 50-75 years who received an inactivated influenza vaccine. The chain links TRBV12-3 or TRBV12-4 to TRBJ2-7, with D possibly matching TRBD2 (5 bases). CDR3 protein: CASSVSHTGEQYF. DNA of the CDR3: TGTGCCAGCAGTGTTAGCCATACGGGGGAGCAGTACTTC.